The T cell receptor beta chain under discussion was sequenced for a study of blood T cell repertoires in COVID-19. CDR1 and CDR2 from the germline V gene are MDHEN and SYDVKM. V was clipped by 7 bases and J by 6 bases; unmatched bases: 5. CDR3 size: 14 residues. TCRdb's copy holds only in-frame clones and misses some; the assay was immunoSEQ multiplex PCR. The table records some 83,000 clones, around 84% of them present only once. Sequencing was done on a sample of peripheral blood. This clonotype was sampled from a man at least 80 years old with active or convalescent COVID-19. The chain employs TRBV28 and TRBJ2-2; TRBD1 aligns across 10 bases. The CDR3 region has the DNA TGTGCCAGCATAAGGGACAGGGGACCCGGGGAGCTGTTTTTT. Translating it yields CASIRDRGPGELFF.